The clone carrying this TCR beta chain was detected many times. Its antigen is unidentified. Individuals with ophthalmopathy presented a Clinical Activity Score of at least 3, a NOSPECS grade of at least 4 and a duration under 3 months. Diagnostic decisions used clinical symptoms, serum thyroxine and TRAb, thyroid ultrasound and orbital computed tomography. What was amplified from RNA transcripts were TCR beta CDR3 regions. A set of HTBI primers served as the primers for a first-round RT-PCR of the TCR CDR3. Each CDR3 protein is one row after TCRdb ran MiXCR on the multiplex PCR reads. The data contain about 500,000 distinct CDR3 sequences, 17% of them singletons. The sample originates from a study of T cells in Graves' hyperthyroidism and ophthalmopathy. Study outcomes and limitations: In blood, most of the thyroid clonotypes expanded above 0.001 were also present.

This CDR3 has 19 amino acids. The germline V gene has CDR1 SGHTA and CDR2 FQGNSA. J lost 1 base, V lost 0 bases, and 8 bases had no gene match. This sequence joins TRBV7-2 and TRBJ2-3; TRBD2 aligns across 12 bases. The source is a woman under 30 with Graves' ophthalmopathy. Sequenced sample: blood. As DNA, the CDR3 is TGTGCCAGCAGCTTAGCGGTGCTAGCGGGAGGGCCGCGCACAGATACGCAGTATTTT. Translated, it gives CASSLAVLAGGPRTDTQYF.